This TCR beta chain was documented in a study of control samples from healthy donors and cancer patients. Looked up from germline, CDR1 is MNHEY and CDR2 is SVGAGI. This CDR3 has 11 residues. V was pared by 6 bases and J by 2 bases, with 3 bases between. Sequencing was performed with immunoSEQ multiplex PCR; in TCRdb, only in-frame clones are kept and a portion is missing. The data contain 120,000 to 150,000 clones, about 90% of them singletons. Material for sequencing was blood. The gene calls are TRBV6-5 and TRBJ2-3, with D unclear. The source of this sequence is a man in his late teens or twenties in good health. In nucleotides, the CDR3 is TGTGCCAGCAGGTACACAGATACGCAGTATTTT. This encodes CASRYTDTQYF.